This T cell receptor (beta chain) was profiled in a study of cytotoxic CD8 clonotypes in ibrutinib-treated CLL. Overall study context: Response sampling took place at median 12 months of treatment, range 6 to 36. General study findings and limits: Higher circulating CD8+ T-cell counts strongly accompanied higher baseline clonality, above age-matched healthy donors. Elevated clonality accompanied ibrutinib response, with a return toward baseline values at progression.

The CDR3 covers 16 residues. V lost 0 bases to trimming and J lost 4 bases; unmatched junction nucleotides: 8. CDR1 MGHRA and CDR2 YSYEKL come from the germline V gene. Targeted sequencing depth ranged from 1 in 200,000 to 1 in 1 million T cells. Some clones are missing from TCRdb's copy, which holds only in-frame ones; the method was immunoSEQ multiplex PCR. The sample has approximately 150,000 clones; about 88% are singletons. To note about this clone: Its specificity is not known.

The chain joins TRBV4-1 to TRBJ1-1; TRBD1 matches 7 bases. The source was PBMCs, collected at disease progression, from a patient treated with ibrutinib. The receptor's source is a human donor with chronic lymphocytic leukemia. In nucleotides, the CDR3 is TGCGCCAGCAGCCAAGACCCCTACACAGGGGTCACTGAAGCTTTCTTT. It is translated as CASSQDPYTGVTEAFF.